Listed here are 31 T cell receptor beta chains from one sample, sequenced in a study of shared clonotypes between healthy human individuals. Naivety among CD8 cells was defined by CD45RO negativity and positive CCR7 selection, thereby excluding terminally differentiated effector memory CD45RA+ cells. Clones were sequenced by immunoSEQ multiplex PCR, and TCRdb holds only the in-frame ones, with some missing. Among some 580,000 clones, roughly 98% were seen once, and the ten largest hold 0.3%. The sample taken for sequencing was naive CD8+ T cells sorted from blood. These TCRs come from a man under 40 in good health.

CDR3 residues: CASSPGQPGLAGPSGANVLTF. The CDR3 DNA is TGTGCCAGCAGCCCTGGACAACCGGGACTAGCGGGACCCTCTGGGGCCAACGTCCTGACTTTC. The J gene is TRBJ2-6, the V gene TRBV4-2; 13 positions agree with TRBD2. Per the germline V gene, CDR1 is LGHNA and CDR2 is YNFKEQ. The CDR3 has 21 amino acids. The V gene end was trimmed by 4 bases and the J gene end by 0 bases; junction bases not matched to a gene: 12.

The chain couples TRBV5-6 to TRBJ2-5; TRBD1 matches at 9 bases. From germline, CDR1 is SGHDT and CDR2 YYEEEE. V lost 0 bases to trimming and J lost 6 bases; unmatched junction nucleotides: 3. There are 14 residues in the CDR3. For the CDR3, the DNA is TGTGCCAGCAGCTTGGGACAGGGGGATAAGACCCAGTACTTC. This encodes CASSLGQGDKTQYF.

This chain joins TRBV5-8 and TRBJ2-7; TRBD2 matches 8 bases. Per the germline V gene, CDR1 is SGHTS and CDR2 is YDEGEE. The V gene end was trimmed by 7 bases and the J gene end by 1 base; junction bases not matched to a gene: 7. This CDR3 is 14 amino acids long. CDR3 coding DNA: TGTGCCAGCCTCCGGATAGCGGGATCCTACGAGCAGTACTTC. Its protein is CASLRIAGSYEQYF.

The DNA for the CDR3 is TGTGCCAGCAGCCTCCGGGCAGGGGGTTTCCACGAGCAGTACTTC. This translates into CASSLRAGGFHEQYF. The chain recombines TRBV11-3 with TRBJ2-7, with 7 nucleotides matching TRBD1. The CDR3 contains 15 residues. Germline values: CDR1 SGHNT, CDR2 YENEEA. V lost 5 bases to trimming and J lost 5 bases; unmatched junction nucleotides: 12.

This clone was recorded once. This chain links TRBV7-6 with TRBJ2-3; TRBD1 or TRBD2 may be the D gene (5 bases each). The CDR3 totals 16 residues. Germline V CDR1 and CDR2: SGHVS, FNYEAQ. The germline V and J ends were trimmed by 3 bases and 6 bases, with 19 bases remaining between them. The CDR3 nucleotides read TGTGCCAGCAGCTTCCTGATGGCACTAGGGGAGGATACGCAGTATTTT. Translating gives CASSFLMALGEDTQYF.

The chain is built from TRBV28 and TRBJ2-7, with 7 bases fitting TRBD2. V was pared by 4 bases and J by 2 bases, with 11 bases of the junction left unmatched. Germline loops: CDR1 MDHEN, CDR2 SYDVKM. CDR3 length: 16 residues. DNA of the CDR3: TGTGCCAGCAGTTACGCTAGCGGAGTCCGTACCTACGAGCAGTACTTC. It codes for CASSYASGVRTYEQYF.

The chain is built from TRBV27 and TRBJ2-7; perhaps D is TRBD1 or TRBD2 (5 bases each). Trimming shortened V by 6 bases and J by 6 bases, and 12 bases separated the two germline ends. CDR3 size: 12 residues. CDR1 and CDR2 from the germline V gene are MNHEY and SMNVEV (reference sequence). The CDR3 here is CASSRVGGEQYF. The DNA of the CDR3 is TGTGCCAGCAGCCGGGTTGGGGGCGAGCAGTACTTC.

The V call is TRBV9, the J call TRBJ2-1; D uncertain. This CDR3 has 14 residues. Trimming shortened V by 2 bases and J by 8 bases, and 14 bases separated the two germline ends. The germline gives CDR1 SGDLS, CDR2 YYNGEE. The CDR3 DNA reads as TGTGCCAGCAGCGTCTCGAGAGTCGTAGATGAGCAGTTCTTC. This gives the protein CASSVSRVVDEQFF.

The chain uses TRBV7-9 and TRBJ2-7, with D possibly matching TRBD1 (6 bases). This CDR3 contains 14 residues. CDR1 and CDR2 from the germline V gene are SEHNR and FQNEAQ (reference sequence). The V end was cut by 1 base, the J end by 1 base, with 8 bases between. The CDR3 region has the DNA TGTGCCAGCAGCTTAGGGGACAAGTCCTACGAGCAGTACTTC. It codes for CASSLGDKSYEQYF.

The rearrangement joins TRBV2 to TRBJ2-3; D is perhaps TRBD1 or TRBD2 (6 bases each). This CDR3 comprises 11 residues. Trimming removed 8 bases at V and 8 bases at J, with 11 bases between. Germline lookup yields CDR1 SNHLY and CDR2 FYNNEI. CDR3 sequence: CASRGRGTQYF. In nucleotides, the CDR3 is TGTGCCAGCCGGGGGCGGGGTACGCAGTATTTT.

This chain uses TRBV11-2 with TRBJ2-5; weak D call: TRBD2 (5 bases). The germline V gene has CDR1 SGHAT and CDR2 FQNNGV. The CDR3 consists of 16 residues. V gave up 1 base and J gave up 0 bases, with 12 bases separating them. The CDR3 loop reads CASSLVRENYQETQYF. DNA of the CDR3: TGTGCCAGCAGCTTAGTCCGGGAAAACTACCAAGAGACCCAGTACTTC.

The rearrangement joins TRBV4-1 to TRBJ2-7; D tentatively reads TRBD1 or TRBD2 (5 bases each). Trimming shortened V by 1 base and J by 3 bases, and 13 bases separated the two germline ends. The CDR3 has 15 residues. In germline, CDR1 is MGHRA, CDR2 YSYEKL. The CDR3 region has the DNA TGCGCCAGCAGCCAAGTTGGGGGACGAGACTACGAGCAGTACTTC. It codes for CASSQVGGRDYEQYF.

This rearrangement joins TRBV15 to TRBJ2-1; no clear D. From germline, CDR1 is LNHNV and CDR2 YYDKDF (reference sequence). There are 13 residues in the CDR3. Trimming stripped 0 bases from V and 9 bases from J, with 9 bases between. This CDR3 reads CATSRDRVSEQFF. CDR3 nucleotides: TGTGCCACCAGCAGAGATCGGGTTAGTGAGCAGTTCTTC.

V usage is TRBV6-5 and J usage is TRBJ2-1; D gene ambiguous. Germline V gene data show CDR1 as MNHEY and CDR2 as SVGAGI. There are 12 residues in the CDR3. Deletions cut 5 bases from V and 5 bases from J, with 7 bases between. CDR3 protein: CASSDGNNEQFF. The DNA of the CDR3 is TGTGCCAGCAGTGACGGAAACAATGAGCAGTTCTTC.

V and J are TRBV13 and TRBJ2-7; the D is unclear. V was pared by 4 bases and J by 6 bases, with 7 bases between. The germline V gene has CDR1 PRHDT and CDR2 FYEKMQ (reference sequence). The CDR3 contains 11 residues. This CDR3 reads CASSSPREQYF. The CDR3 DNA sequence: TGTGCCAGCAGCTCCCCCCGCGAGCAGTACTTC.

This chain links TRBV29-1 with TRBJ2-7; 9 bases align to TRBD1. Germline V gives CDR1 SQVTM, CDR2 ANQGSEA. V lost 7 bases and J lost 4; bases outside the gene matches: 8. The CDR3 consists of 13 residues. The CDR3 DNA reads as TGCAGCGCCCGGGACAGGGATATGTACGAGCAGTACTTC. Translated: CSARDRDMYEQYF.

This clone was recorded once. The chain is built from TRBV5-6 and TRBJ2-7, with D tentatively TRBD2 (6 bases). The V gene lost 6 bases and the J gene lost 3 bases, with 22 bases spanning the gap. This CDR3 spans 16 amino acids. Germline CDR1 SGHDT, CDR2 YYEEEE. CDR3 region: CASNLAGSPAHYEQYF. The CDR3 DNA is TGTGCCAGCAACCTGGCGGGGAGTCCGGCCCACTACGAGCAGTACTTC.

Notes on this clone: The sample carries other DNA sequences with the same CDR3. The chain recombines TRBV11-2 with TRBJ2-7, with D unresolved. V dropped 0 bases and J dropped 3 bases, with 3 bases sitting between them. The germline gives CDR1 SGHAT, CDR2 FQNNGV. The CDR3 loop spans 12 amino acids. The CDR3 bases are TGTGCCAGCAGCTTAGAACGCTACGAGCAGTACTTC. This encodes CASSLERYEQYF.

V and J are TRBV19 and TRBJ1-5; D ambiguous. CDR3 length: 14 residues. CDR1 and CDR2 from the germline V gene are LNHDA and SQIVND (reference sequence). The ends were cut back, 5 bases at V and 5 bases at J, with 13 bases in the middle. DNA of the CDR3: TGTGCCAGTAGTTTCAGGCAGGCGCATCAGCCCCAGCATTTT. Translation: CASSFRQAHQPQHF. The full variable domain, with the rest looked up from reference TRBV19 and TRBJ1-5, is DGGITQSPKYLFRKEGQNVTLSCEQNLNHDAMYWYRQDPGQGLRLIYYSQIVNDFQKGDIAEGYSVSREKKESFPLTVTSAQKNPTAFYLCASSFRQAHQPQHFGDGTRLSIL.

The V and J genes are TRBV29-1 and TRBJ2-4; TRBD1 aligns across 7 bases. Germline values: CDR1 SQVTM, CDR2 ANQGSEA. The CDR3 runs to 16 residues. V lost 3 bases and J lost 0; bases outside the gene matches: 8. The CDR3 spells CSVEYTGDLAKNIQYF. Written as DNA, the CDR3 is TGCAGCGTTGAGTATACAGGGGACCTAGCCAAAAACATTCAGTACTTC.

V gene TRBV4-1 combines with J gene TRBJ2-7; 7 bases align to TRBD1. The CDR3 runs to 12 residues. Germline V gene data show CDR1 as MGHRA and CDR2 as YSYEKL. V trimming: 8 bases; J trimming: 2 bases; junction bases outside the gene matches: 3. The DNA for the CDR3 is TGCGCCAGCGGGGACAGAGCCTACGAGCAGTACTTC. Protein product: CASGDRAYEQYF.

The V gene is TRBV29-1, the J gene TRBJ1-2; TRBD1 might be the D (5 bases). Trimming took off 4 bases at V and 7 bases at J, with 19 bases between the two ends. The CDR3 spans 14 residues. In germline, CDR1 is SQVTM, CDR2 ANQGSEA. CDR3 residues: CSVGAAGGRSGYTF. The DNA for the CDR3 is TGCAGCGTTGGCGCTGCGGGGGGTAGGTCTGGCTACACCTTC.

CDR3 sequence reads: CASSPRQSGEKLFF. The DNA for the CDR3 is TGTGCCAGCAGCCCCCGACAGTCTGGCGAAAAACTGTTTTTT. The chain is built from TRBV9 and TRBJ1-4, with a weak D call TRBD1 (5 bases). Germline values: CDR1 SGDLS, CDR2 YYNGEE. This CDR3 is 14 amino acids long. The ends were cut back, 4 bases at V and 8 bases at J, with 15 bases in the middle.

This sequence joins TRBV27 and TRBJ2-7; D remains unclear. Between the trimmed V and J ends, which lost 6 bases and 7 bases, there was a span of 19 bases. Germline V gene data show CDR1 as MNHEY and CDR2 as SMNVEV (reference sequence). The CDR3 is made up of 14 amino acids. CDR3 sequence reads: CASSGPSTMWEQYF. The CDR3 region has the DNA TGTGCCAGCAGCGGGCCGAGTACCATGTGGGAGCAGTACTTC.

The rearrangement uses TRBV9 and TRBJ2-2; tentative D call: TRBD2 (7 bases). Germline-derived CDR1 and CDR2 are SGDLS and YYNGEE. The V and J ends lost 4 bases and 3 bases respectively, with 16 bases between them. The CDR3 is 16 residues long. The CDR3 loop reads CASSLLRGGDTGELFF. The CDR3 coding sequence is TGTGCCAGCAGCCTCCTAAGGGGGGGCGACACCGGGGAGCTGTTTTTT. Full variable domain (rest looked up from reference TRBV9 and TRBJ2-2): DSGVTQTPKHLITATGQRVTLRCSPRSGDLSVYWYQQSLDQGLQFLIQYYNGEERAKGNILERFSAQQFPDLHSELNLSSLELGDSALYFCASSLLRGGDTGELFFGEGSRLTVL.

The V and J genes are TRBV5-6 and TRBJ2-7; either TRBD1 or TRBD2 may supply D (6 bases each). Trimming removed 0 bases from V and 5 bases from J, with 18 bases in between. Germline V gene sequence: CDR1 SGHDT, CDR2 YYEEEE. CDR3 size: 16 residues. CDR3 sequence: CASSLGWGARSDEQYF. For the CDR3, the DNA is TGTGCCAGCAGCTTGGGATGGGGGGCGCGATCGGACGAGCAGTACTTC.

This chain uses TRBV11-2 with TRBJ2-1; 11 nucleotides agree with TRBD1. The CDR3 totals 16 residues. Unmatched junction bases numbered 11, after V lost 5 bases and J lost 8 bases. The V gene's germline CDR1 is SGHAT and CDR2 FQNNGV. The CDR3 is CASSILPGQGVDEQFF. The CDR3, as DNA: TGTGCCAGCAGCATCCTACCGGGACAGGGGGTGGATGAGCAGTTCTTC.

The chain is built from TRBV15 and TRBJ2-7; D may be TRBD1 or TRBD2 (5 bases each). The CDR3 covers 16 residues. The germline V and J ends were trimmed by 5 bases and 5 bases, with 22 bases remaining between them. From germline, CDR1 is LNHNV and CDR2 YYDKDF (reference sequence). In DNA form, the CDR3 reads TGTGCCACCAGCCCAGATATCATGGGGGATTGGGACGAGCAGTACTTC. Amino acids: CATSPDIMGDWDEQYF.

The rearrangement links TRBV7-3 to TRBJ2-3; possible D gene TRBD2, 7 bases. From germline, CDR1 is SGHTA and CDR2 FQGTGA. V lost 5 bases to trimming and J lost 0 bases, with 12 bases between them. There are 15 residues in the CDR3. The CDR3, as DNA: TGTGCCAGCAGCGGGGGGGCTGGCAGCACAGATACGCAGTATTTT. As protein: CASSGGAGSTDTQYF.

On this clone itself: The same CDR3 is also encoded by other DNA sequences in this sample. This rearrangement joins TRBV27 to TRBJ2-3; 11 nucleotides line up with TRBD2. This CDR3 has 14 amino acids. V gave up 2 bases and J gave up 5 bases; unmatched junction bases: 0. Germline CDR1 reads MNHEY; CDR2 reads SMNVEV (reference sequence). The CDR3 reads CASSLGLAGDTQYF. The CDR3 nucleotides are TGTGCCAGCAGTTTAGGACTAGCGGGAGATACGCAGTATTTT.

This chain joins TRBV29-1 and TRBJ2-7; D not resolved. Germline CDR1 reads SQVTM; CDR2 reads ANQGSEA. The CDR3 length is 13 residues. V was cut by 2 bases and J by 6 bases, with 14 bases left in between. CDR3 nucleotides: TGCAGCGTTGAAAGACGCCTGCCTGTCGAGCAGTACTTC. Its translation: CSVERRLPVEQYF.